This section outlines one T cell receptor (beta chain) sequence together with its context. Repertoires were generated with immunoSEQ multiplex PCR, while TCRdb's copy carries only in-frame clones and drops some. Counted here are fewer than 25,000 clones, over 70% occurring once; the ten biggest clones make up about 41%. This specimen comes from a study of PD-1 blockade in classical Hodgkin lymphoma. In every patient, relapse followed autologous stem cell transplantation, while exposure to brentuximab vedotin differed. Germline V lookup: CDR1 SGHTA, CDR2 FQGTGA. The CDR3 runs 13 residues. Trimming cost V 2 bases and J 4 bases, with 6 bases left between them.

The sequencing used peripheral blood mononuclear cells (PBMCs), collected before the second cycle of nivolumab. This rearrangement joins TRBV7-3 to TRBJ2-1; no clear D. This receptor was taken from a human donor with classical Hodgkin lymphoma. CDR3 amino acids: CASSLLGYNEQFF. In DNA form, the CDR3 reads TGTGCCAGCAGCTTATTAGGGTACAATGAGCAGTTCTTC.